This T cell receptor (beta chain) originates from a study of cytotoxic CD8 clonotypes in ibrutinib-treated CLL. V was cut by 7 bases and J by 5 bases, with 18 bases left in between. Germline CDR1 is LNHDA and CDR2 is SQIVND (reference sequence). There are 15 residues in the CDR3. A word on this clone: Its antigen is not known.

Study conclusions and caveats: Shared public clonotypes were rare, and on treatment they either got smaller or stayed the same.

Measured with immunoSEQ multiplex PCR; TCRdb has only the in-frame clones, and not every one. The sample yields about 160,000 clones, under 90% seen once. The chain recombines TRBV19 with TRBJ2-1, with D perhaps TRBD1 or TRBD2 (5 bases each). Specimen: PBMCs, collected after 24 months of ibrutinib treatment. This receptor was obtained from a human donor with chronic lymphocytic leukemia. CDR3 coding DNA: TGTGCCAGTAACCCCTCCGGGGCCCTAAACAATGAGCAGTTCTTC. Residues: CASNPSGALNNEQFF.